The rows below give T cell receptor beta chains drawn from one sample of a study of OX40 agonist ivuxolimab in advanced cancers. Libraries were prepared by immunoSEQ multiplex PCR; TCRdb keeps only in-frame clonotypes and omits some of them. The sample holds about 92,000 clones; more than 75% are singletons and the top ten take under 0.35%. Sample: CD4+ or CD8+ T cells sorted from blood, taken in a trial of the OX40 agonist ivuxolimab. These receptors were taken from an adult with an advanced solid tumor such as melanoma, head and neck, liver or kidney cancer. Each CDR3 is given with its conserved first and last residue. A D gene is named only where the DNA matches it firmly. Only part of the rows carry a size: once, few, many, or a class if the clone is expanded.

J gene | V gene | D gene | clone size | CDR3 protein
TRBJ1-2 | TRBV5-4 | NA | NA | CASSYSNYGYTF
TRBJ2-3 | TRBV7-3 | NA | NA | CASSVLGVPTDTQYF
TRBJ2-5 | TRBV7-2 | NA | NA | CASSLAMGGAMGETQYF
TRBJ2-7 | TRBV5-8 | NA | NA | CASSDLGYEQYF
TRBJ1-4 | TRBV11-2 | TRBD1 | NA | CASSSQQGAFEKLFF
TRBJ2-6 | TRBV7-8 | TRBD1 | NA | CASSAGTGSGANVLTF
TRBJ2-7 | TRBV30 | NA | NA | CAWSANRYEQYF
TRBJ1-5 | TRBV10-3 | NA | NA | CAISPEGGRSNQPQHF
TRBJ2-5 | TRBV18 | NA | NA | CASSRDREETQYF
TRBJ2-2 | TRBV7-2 | NA | NA | CASSFPSGELFF
TRBJ1-5 | TRBV6-6 | NA | NA | CASSYQGSTQPQHF
TRBJ1-2 | TRBV6-5 | NA | NA | CASSPTREGYGYTF
TRBJ2-5 | TRBV5-6 | TRBD1 | NA | CASSSGNRGETQYF
TRBJ2-7 | TRBV6-5 | NA | once | CASSDPVYEQYF
TRBJ1-2 | TRBV18 | NA | NA | CASSPVDTGYGYTF
TRBJ2-3 | TRBV5-6 | NA | NA | CASSTRLATDTQYF
TRBJ2-1 | TRBV6-1 | TRBD2 | NA | CASSERRGRAQNEQFF
TRBJ2-1 | TRBV2 | TRBD1 | NA | CASSKDRGLNEQFF
TRBJ2-1 | TRBV9 | NA | NA | CASSVAWLGEQFF
TRBJ1-3 | TRBV28 | TRBD1 | NA | CASVGQVGNTIYF
TRBJ2-1 | TRBV7-2 | TRBD2 | NA | CASSLGRAGGLYNEQFF
TRBJ2-1 | TRBV11-3 | TRBD1 | NA | CASSPTGTGSYNEQFF
TRBJ2-1 | TRBV28 | NA | NA | CASSLTGNYNEQFF
TRBJ1-3 | TRBV6-6 | NA | NA | CASSYNRASGNTIYF
TRBJ1-1 | TRBV28 | NA | NA | CASSLSPGLGTEAFF
TRBJ1-4 | TRBV27 | NA | NA | CASSLSPGSGEKLFF
TRBJ2-1 | TRBV28 | NA | NA | CASTTPPFPGASYNEQFF
TRBJ2-2 | TRBV5-5 | TRBD2 | NA | CASSWGLAGVGELFF